This T cell receptor (beta chain) was recovered during a study of cytomegalovirus exposure and HLA in healthy donors. In the PCR, 60 Vbeta and 13 Jbeta primers were used. The table came from immunoSEQ multiplex PCR; TCRdb's copy has only in-frame clones and leaves some out. This table lists about 200,000 clones. This CDR3 has 13 residues. Looked up from germline, CDR1 is ENHRY and CDR2 is SYGVKD. Trimming removed 6 bases from V and 4 bases from J, with 13 bases in between. This chain connects TRBV10-3 to TRBJ2-7, with a weak D call TRBD1 (5 bases). Sequencing was carried out using PBMCs. This TCR was recovered from a girl aged 2 to 10 in good health and CMV-seropositive. This CDR3 is CAIRQGEDYEQYF. CDR3 bases: TGTGCCATCAGGCAGGGTGAGGATTACGAGCAGTACTTC.